These 25 T cell receptor beta chains share one sample of origin, sequenced in a study of beta chain features in type 1 diabetes. Study-level points and caveats: Shortening that was moderate but significant affected the TCRB CDR3s of Type 1 diabetes patients in all four CD4+ subsets.

The authors reverse transcribed all of the isolated RNA, so sequencing captured expressed TCRB transcripts. TCRdb's copy holds only in-frame clones and misses some; the assay was immunoSEQ multiplex PCR. The repertoire holds 230,000 or so clones, with roughly 16% as singletons. No cognate antigen is known for these TCRs. The source material was naive CD4+ T cells from blood. The receptors here all came from a young man with type 1 diabetes.

This rearrangement joins TRBV29-1 to TRBJ2-3; 14 nucleotides match TRBD2. The V gene end was trimmed by 6 bases and the J gene end by 5 bases; junction bases not matched to a gene: 7. Germline loops: CDR1 SQVTM, CDR2 ANQGSEA. This CDR3 has 15 residues. DNA of the CDR3: TGCAGCGTGGCGACTAGCGGGAGGGCTAAAGATACGCAGTATTTT. It is translated as CSVATSGRAKDTQYF.

The chain combines TRBV30 with TRBJ2-5; no reliable D call. CDR1 is GTSNPN and CDR2 is SVGIG in the germline V gene (reference sequence). Trimming took off 1 base at V and 5 bases at J, with 11 bases between the two ends. The CDR3 has 13 residues. The CDR3 loop reads CAWSAPDWETQYF. CDR3 nucleotide sequence: TGTGCCTGGAGTGCCCCTGATTGGGAGACCCAGTACTTC.

This sequence joins TRBV7-2 and TRBJ2-3; 11 bases match TRBD2. Per germline, CDR1 SGHTA and CDR2 FQGNSA. The CDR3 length is 16 residues. V gave up 5 bases and J gave up 0 bases; unmatched junction bases: 4. The CDR3: CASSPRLAGSTDTQYF. DNA for the CDR3: TGTGCCAGCAGCCCCCGACTAGCGGGGAGCACAGATACGCAGTATTTT.

The CDR3: CASSVGAIRSYEQYF. The CDR3 coding sequence is TGTGCCAGCAGTGTAGGTGCTATCCGTTCCTACGAGCAGTACTTC. The chain uses TRBV28 and TRBJ2-7; D not resolved. CDR1 MDHEN and CDR2 SYDVKM come from the germline V gene. This CDR3 is 15 amino acids long. Deletions cut 5 bases from V and 1 base from J, with 15 bases between. The variable domain in full, completed from reference TRBV28 and TRBJ2-7, reads DVKVTQSSRYLVKRTGEKVFLECVQDMDHENMFWYRQDPGLGLRLIYFSYDVKMKEKGDIPEGYSVSREKKERFSLILESASTNQTSMYLCASSVGAIRSYEQYFGPGTRLTVT.

This clone was recorded a few times. This sequence joins TRBV29-1 and TRBJ2-5; D is unclear. The V end was cut by 2 bases, the J end by 2 bases, with 9 bases between. Looked up from germline, CDR1 is SQVTM and CDR2 is ANQGSEA. The CDR3 runs to 13 residues. CDR3 protein: CSVESAQQETQYF. CDR3 in DNA: TGCAGCGTTGAATCGGCCCAGCAAGAGACCCAGTACTTC.

This sequence joins TRBV9 and TRBJ2-3; D remains ambiguous. The CDR3 runs 11 residues. Germline-derived CDR1 and CDR2 are SGDLS and YYNGEE. V lost 4 bases, J lost 5 bases, and 5 bases lay in between. The DNA for the CDR3 is TGTGCCAGCAGCCCCCAAGATACGCAGTATTTT. This sequence encodes CASSPQDTQYF.

This clone occurred a few times. The chain joins TRBV14 to TRBJ2-7; D is undetermined. The germline CDR1 and CDR2 sequences are SGHDN and FVKESK. The V gene lost 4 bases and the J gene lost 0 bases, with 1 base spanning the gap. CDR3 length: 11 amino acids. The CDR3 sequence is CASSPSYEQYF. The CDR3 nucleotides read TGTGCCAGCAGCCCCTCCTACGAGCAGTACTTC. The entire variable domain, with the rest obtained from reference TRBV14 and TRBJ2-7, is as follows: EAGVTQFPSHSVIEKGQTVTLRCDPISGHDNLYWYRRVMGKEIKFLLHFVKESKQDESGMPNNRFLAERTGGTYSTLKVQPAELEDSGVYFCASSPSYEQYFGPGTRLTVT.

The chain employs TRBV6-1 and TRBJ2-3; TRBD1 is a possible D gene (6 bases). The germline V gene encodes CDR1 MNHNS and CDR2 SASEGT. This CDR3 has 16 amino acids. Trimming shortened V by 2 bases and J by 5 bases, and 17 bases separated the two germline ends. CDR3 in DNA: TGTGCCAGCAGTGAAATCGCAGGGGCAGGGATAGATACGCAGTATTTT. Residues: CASSEIAGAGIDTQYF.

The gene calls are TRBV7-9 and TRBJ2-1, with 12 bases identical to TRBD2. V lost 7 bases, J lost 9 bases, and 10 bases stayed unmatched. The CDR3 runs 15 residues. Germline CDR1 and CDR2: SEHNR and FQNEAQ (reference sequence). CDR3 coding DNA: TGTGCCAGCAACCACCTAGCGGGAGGGCGGGGTGAGCAGTTCTTC. This gives the protein CASNHLAGGRGEQFF.

This clone was picked up one time. The V and J genes are TRBV6-1 and TRBJ2-3; maybe TRBD1 (5 bases). V was shortened by 2 bases and J by 5 bases, with 17 bases between the two germline ends. CDR3 length equals 16 residues. In germline, CDR1 is MNHNS, CDR2 SASEGT. The CDR3 DNA sequence: TGTGCCAGCAGTGAACCCCCGGCAGGGAAGGAAGATACGCAGTATTTT. It encodes CASSEPPAGKEDTQYF.

This chain connects TRBV9 to TRBJ2-1; TRBD2 is a possible D gene (5 bases). Trimming pared 1 base from V and 0 bases from J, leaving 14 bases between. CDR1 is SGDLS and CDR2 is YYNGEE in the germline V gene. The CDR3 covers 17 residues. As DNA, the CDR3 is TGTGCCAGCAGCGTACCCAAGGAGGAAAGCTCCTACAATGAGCAGTTCTTC. Translating gives CASSVPKEESSYNEQFF.

V gene TRBV15 combines with J gene TRBJ2-3; D is possibly TRBD1 or TRBD2 (5 bases each). V lost 3 bases to trimming and J lost 0 bases, with 16 bases between them. The CDR3 covers 17 residues. The germline V gene encodes CDR1 LNHNV and CDR2 YYDKDF (reference sequence). As DNA, the CDR3 is TGTGCCACCAGCAGTTTCTTCGGGGCTGCTAGCACAGATACGCAGTATTTT. Translated: CATSSFFGAASTDTQYF.

This clone has more than one count but fewer than ten. This chain uses TRBV29-1 with TRBJ2-2; D ambiguous. Germline CDR1 SQVTM, CDR2 ANQGSEA. CDR3 length: 13 amino acids. V gave up 7 bases and J gave up 1 base, with 10 bases separating them. This CDR3 is CSGRLLNTGELFF. In DNA form, the CDR3 reads TGCAGCGGTCGACTCCTGAACACCGGGGAGCTGTTTTTT.

This rearrangement joins TRBV2 to TRBJ1-4, with TRBD1 matching 9 bases. V dropped 6 bases and J dropped 11; count of bases not matched to a gene: 10. The CDR3 contains 14 residues. Germline V gene lookup returns CDR1 SNHLY and CDR2 FYNNEI. CDR3 sequence (DNA): TGTGCCAGCAGGGCCGGGACAGGGTGGCCCAAACTGTTTTTT. It codes for CASRAGTGWPKLFF.

This clone has a handful of counts. The CDR3 here is CASSQGGAGGSYEQYF. The CDR3 bases are TGTGCCAGCAGTCAAGGGGGAGCGGGAGGATCCTACGAGCAGTACTTC. The V gene is TRBV7-8, the J gene TRBJ2-7; 9 bases match TRBD2. The CDR3 sequence is 16 residues long. Germline V gene sequence: CDR1 SGHVS, CDR2 FQNEAQ. Trimming cost V 6 bases and J 1 base; bases outside gene matches: 10.

The rearrangement links TRBV30 to TRBJ2-1, with D unresolved. This CDR3 comprises 14 residues. Trimming pared 2 bases from V and 9 bases from J, leaving 17 bases between. Looked up from germline, CDR1 is GTSNPN and CDR2 is SVGIG (reference sequence). The CDR3 sequence is CAWSLGVSWGEQFF. CDR3 nucleotides: TGTGCCTGGAGTCTAGGCGTTTCGTGGGGTGAGCAGTTCTTC. Full variable domain (outside the CDR3, taken from reference TRBV30 and TRBJ2-1): SQTIHQWPATLVQPVGSPLSLECTVEGTSNPNLYWYRQAAGRGLQLLFYSVGIGQISSEVPQNLSASRPQDRQFILSSKKLLLSDSGFYLCAWSLGVSWGEQFFGPGTRLTVL.

This clone was picked up a small number of times. DNA of the CDR3: TGTGCCACCAGCAGAACCAAGGGGTCCTACAATGAGCAGTTCTTC. Amino acids: CATSRTKGSYNEQFF. This chain connects TRBV15 to TRBJ2-1, with D possibly matching TRBD1 (5 bases). Deletions cut 2 bases from V and 1 base from J, with 9 bases between. CDR1 and CDR2 (germline): LNHNV, YYDKDF (reference sequence). The CDR3 contains 15 residues.

This clone turned up a few times. V usage is TRBV9 and J usage is TRBJ1-2, with 8 bases matching TRBD1. The CDR3 totals 14 residues. V gave up 2 bases and J gave up 4 bases; unmatched junction bases: 4. Germline assignment: CDR1 SGDLS and CDR2 YYNGEE. For the CDR3, the DNA is TGTGCCAGCAGCGTCGGGACAGGCGCCTATGGCTACACCTTC. It encodes CASSVGTGAYGYTF.

The chain links TRBV10-3 to TRBJ2-7; no reliable D call. There are 14 residues in the CDR3. Trimming took off 0 bases at V and 0 bases at J, with 6 bases between the two ends. CDR1 ENHRY and CDR2 SYGVKD come from the germline V gene. The CDR3 DNA follows: TGTGCCATCAGTGAGTCGCAGTTCTCCTACGAGCAGTACTTC. Translated: CAISESQFSYEQYF.

This sequence joins TRBV10-3 and TRBJ2-1, with D possibly matching TRBD2 (6 bases). The CDR3 runs to 16 residues. The germline V gene encodes CDR1 ENHRY and CDR2 SYGVKD. With 0 bases removed from V and 8 bases from J, the gap between germline ends came to 17 bases. CDR3 in DNA: TGTGCCATCAGTGAGTCGATGGTCGGGAGTTTAGATGAGCAGTTCTTC. It is translated as CAISESMVGSLDEQFF.

This chain links TRBV30 with TRBJ2-1, with 7 bases matching TRBD2. Trimming took 7 bases from V and 5 from J; bases not matched to a gene: 17. The CDR3 runs 16 residues. In germline, CDR1 is GTSNPN, CDR2 SVGIG (reference sequence). CDR3 protein: CASAWRESLTHNEQFF. Here the CDR3 DNA reads TGTGCCTCCGCGTGGCGGGAGAGCCTCACCCACAATGAGCAGTTCTTC. Combining the CDR3 with reference TRBV30 and TRBJ2-1 gives the whole variable domain SQTIHQWPATLVQPVGSPLSLECTVEGTSNPNLYWYRQAAGRGLQLLFYSVGIGQISSEVPQNLSASRPQDRQFILSSKKLLLSDSGFYLCASAWRESLTHNEQFFGPGTRLTVL.

This clone came up a few times. The CDR3 DNA reads TGCAGCGGAAGAGGGACCACCGGCGAAGAGACCCAGTACTTC. Protein sequence: CSGRGTTGEETQYF. The chain joins TRBV29-1 to TRBJ2-5, with D perhaps assigned TRBD1 or TRBD2 (5 bases each). Looked up from germline, CDR1 is SQVTM and CDR2 is ANQGSEA. The CDR3 is 14 residues long. Trimming removed 7 bases from V and 3 bases from J, with 18 bases in between.

CDR3: CAWSVLIASSDTQYF. In DNA form, the CDR3 reads TGTGCCTGGAGTGTCCTAATAGCGAGTTCAGATACGCAGTATTTT. The chain is built from TRBV30 and TRBJ2-3; tentative D call: TRBD2 (5 bases). This CDR3 has 15 residues. V was shortened by 0 bases and J by 4 bases, with 14 bases between the two germline ends. CDR1 is GTSNPN, CDR2 SVGIG, per germline (reference sequence).

This chain links TRBV21-1 with TRBJ2-1. TRBV21-1 is a documented pseudogene. CDR3 size: 12 residues. The chain's CDR3 is CASSKGARRRFF. For the CDR3, the DNA is TGTGCCAGCAGCAAAGGGGCTAGGCGTCGGTTCTTC.

The gene calls are TRBV25-1 and TRBJ2-3; D possibly uses TRBD1 or TRBD2 (5 bases each). The CDR3 totals 16 residues. Germline loops: CDR1 MGHDK, CDR2 SYGVNS. Trimming removed 6 bases at V and 4 bases at J, with 20 bases between. The CDR3 protein is CASRAHGTFESDTQYF. Written as DNA, the CDR3 is TGTGCCAGCAGGGCTCATGGGACGTTTGAATCAGATACGCAGTATTTT.